Described below is a single TCR beta chain sequence and its context. This clonotype has ten or more counts. Its antigen is unknown. Base qualities are not at hand, and no much larger clone is one base apart. This entry belongs to a study of response to subunit inactivated influenza vaccine (dated by TCRdb to 2017 to 2018). Regarding the study in general: Deep quantitative profiling of the T cell receptor repertoire was used in the study to follow responses to a trivalent subunit inactivated influenza vaccine. What the authors observed across the whole study: The authors suggested that each seasonal influenza vaccination may recruit only a limited number of new T cells.

Library generation was performed with RT-PCR. Sequencing relied on an Illumina HiSeq 2500. The raw public data were reprocessed by TCRdb itself: fastp quality trimming at Q25, MiXCR clonotype calling, in-frame beta chains only. CDR3 protein sequences are deduplicated, and each keeps its most common genes and DNA. Within this sample are 500,000 to 600,000 distinct CDR3 sequences, with more than 15% of them counted one time only. Clones ranked in the top ten supply 2.5% to 3.5% of the sample. V and J are truncated by 0 bases and 11 bases respectively, leaving an intervening sequence of 13 bases. From cysteine to phenylalanine, the CDR3 is 13 amino acids long. Only the CDR3 portion is preserved as DNA: 39 bases, with reading frame beginning at the first base. CDR1 and CDR2, looked up from the germline V gene, are MGHRA and YSYEKL.

The origin of this receptor is a man in his fifties or sixties who received an inactivated influenza vaccine. Donor details come from another sample of the same person, matched by shared clones. The chain is encoded by TRBV4-1 joined to TRBJ1-1; TRBD1 is a weak D gene call, 5 bases matching. The sample here was CD4+ T cells sorted from PBMCs, taken approximately 25 months after vaccination. The CDR3 corresponds to CASSQDKGLSAFF. The DNA reads TGCGCCAGCAGCCAAGACAAGGGGCTGAGCGCTTTCTTT.